This is a list of T cell receptor beta chains from one sample in a study of cytomegalovirus exposure and HLA in healthy donors. Generated by immunoSEQ multiplex PCR, the TCRdb table keeps only in-frame clones and is missing some. The sample carries approximately 210,000 clones, around 87% recorded once. Material for sequencing was PBMCs. Receptors were obtained from a woman aged 18-29 years in good health and CMV-seronegative. CDR3s include the opening cysteine and the closing phenylalanine or tryptophan. D genes are given only for firm matches. Where a row states a size, it is once, few, many or the class of an expanded clone; other rows omit it.

cdr3_length,v_call,d_call,j_call,clone_size,cdr3_aa,cdr3_nt
15,TRBV11-2,TRBD2,TRBJ2-1,.,CASRLAGGPGDEQFF,TGTGCCAGCAGACTAGCGGGAGGGCCTGGGGATGAGCAGTTCTTC
17,TRBV9,TRBD2,TRBJ2-1,.,CASSPTTGTSPNNEQFF,TGTGCCAGCAGCCCAACAACCGGGACTAGCCCGAACAATGAGCAGTTCTTC
14,TRBV27,TRBD1,TRBJ2-7,.,CASSFGRGRYEQYF,TGTGCCAGCAGTTTTGGCAGGGGGCGCTACGAGCAGTACTTC
16,TRBV5-1,TRBD2,TRBJ2-3,.,CASSLGASGNTDTQYF,TGCGCCAGCAGCTTGGGAGCTAGCGGAAACACAGATACGCAGTATTTT
14,TRBV5-4,TRBD2,TRBJ2-5,.,CASSPIAGEETQYF,TGTGCCAGCAGCCCCATAGCGGGGGAAGAGACCCAGTACTTC
14,TRBV18,.,TRBJ1-2,.,CASSPPDWSSGYTF,TGTGCCAGCTCACCCCCCGATTGGTCGAGCGGCTACACCTTC
14,TRBV5-8,.,TRBJ1-5,.,CASSFGAGDQPQHF,TGTGCCAGCAGCTTTGGGGCAGGGGATCAGCCCCAGCATTTT
14,TRBV5-1,TRBD2,TRBJ2-5,once,CASSPLGLGETQYF,TGCGCCAGCAGCCCCCTTGGACTAGGGGAGACCCAGTACTTC
12,TRBV19,.,TRBJ2-3,.,CASRLRADTQYF,TGTGCCAGTAGGCTGAGGGCAGATACGCAGTATTTT
14,TRBV2,TRBD2,TRBJ2-7,.,CASSSPSGGDEQYF,TGTGCCAGCAGTAGCCCTAGCGGGGGCGACGAGCAGTACTTC
14,TRBV6-6,.,TRBJ1-6,.,CASGESSYNSPLHF,TGTGCCAGCGGGGAGAGCTCCTATAATTCACCCCTCCACTTT
13,TRBV5-1,.,TRBJ2-1,.,CASSSPGGTEQFF,TGCGCCAGCAGCTCCCCCGGGGGAACCGAGCAGTTCTTC
14,TRBV5-1,TRBD1,TRBJ2-3,.,CASSWDSRTDTQYF,TGCGCCAGCAGCTGGGACAGCCGCACAGATACGCAGTATTTT